This TCR beta chain was found in a study of spatial heterogeneity in lung cancer. Study at large: Unique TCR and UMI combinations averaged more than ten appearances each in raw reads.

Indicated time point: sample taken at primary tumor resection. The donor population consisted of 72 patients with untreated, early-stage non-small cell lung cancer. From the 5' RACE reads, TCRdb called clonotypes with MiXCR, one entry per CDR3 protein. Here the sample spans tens of thousands of distinct CDR3 sequences, 7.5% to 8% being singletons. This CDR3 contains 15 residues. V was clipped by 0 bases and J by 5 bases; unmatched bases: 6. Germline CDR1 reads ENHRY; CDR2 reads SYGVKD. This clonotype has only a few counts. Since a much larger clone is just one base distant, this may be a read error. The V call is TRBV10-3, the J call TRBJ1-1, with 7 positions matching TRBD1. The specimen comprised PBMCs, sampled at surgery. The TCR originated in a male donor with early-stage non-small cell lung cancer. The CDR3 nucleotides read TGTGCCATCAGTGAGTCGACAGGGCGCGAGACTGAAGCTTTCTTT. This translates into CAISESTGRETEAFF.